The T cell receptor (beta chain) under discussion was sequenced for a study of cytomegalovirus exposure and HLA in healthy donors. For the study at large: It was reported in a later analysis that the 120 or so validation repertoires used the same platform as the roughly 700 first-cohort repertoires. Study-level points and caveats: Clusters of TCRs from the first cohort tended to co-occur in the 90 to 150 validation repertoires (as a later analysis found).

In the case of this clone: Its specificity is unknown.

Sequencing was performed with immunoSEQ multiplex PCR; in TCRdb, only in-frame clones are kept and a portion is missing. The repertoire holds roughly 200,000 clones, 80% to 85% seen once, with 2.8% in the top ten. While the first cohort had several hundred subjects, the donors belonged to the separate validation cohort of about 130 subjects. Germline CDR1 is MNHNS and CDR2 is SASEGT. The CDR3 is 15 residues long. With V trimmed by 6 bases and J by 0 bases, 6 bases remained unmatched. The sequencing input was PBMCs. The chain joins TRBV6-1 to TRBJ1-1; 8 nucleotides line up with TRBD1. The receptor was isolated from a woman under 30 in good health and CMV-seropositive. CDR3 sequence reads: CASSLQGAVNTEAFF. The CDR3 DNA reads TGTGCCAGCAGCCTCCAGGGGGCTGTGAACACTGAAGCTTTCTTT.